The 20 T cell receptor beta chains in this list originate from one sample, sequenced in a study of T cell clones after liver transplantation. TCRdb's copy holds only in-frame clones and misses some; the assay was immunoSEQ multiplex PCR. The table lists tens of thousands of clones, 70% to 75% of them singletons. The specimen was CD4+ T cells from blood, collected before liver transplant. These receptors originate from a human donor who received a liver transplant.

The V call is TRBV27, the J call TRBJ2-3, with TRBD2 matching 8 bases. The length of the CDR3 is 17 residues. The ends lost 2 bases at V and 6 bases at J; junction bases unmatched: 13. The germline V gene encodes CDR1 MNHEY and CDR2 SMNVEV (reference sequence). In DNA form, the CDR3 reads TGTGCCAGCAGTTTAGTGGGTCTCCGGGGGGGCCCGGATACGCAGTATTTT. The encoded protein is CASSLVGLRGGPDTQYF.

The V and J genes are TRBV7-8 and TRBJ2-2; D is uncertain. The CDR3 length is 15 residues. Per germline, CDR1 SGHVS and CDR2 FQNEAQ. V was trimmed by 6 bases and J by 5 bases, leaving 16 bases between them. The DNA for the CDR3 is TGTGCCAGCAGTATACCGGGTACTCGAACCGGGGAGCTGTTTTTT. It translates to CASSIPGTRTGELFF.

J is TRBJ2-1 and V is TRBV11-2; the D gene is possibly TRBD1 (6 bases). The CDR3 spans 17 residues. Germline values: CDR1 SGHAT, CDR2 FQNNGV. Trimming pared 0 bases from V and 4 bases from J, leaving 16 bases between. The DNA of the CDR3 is TGTGCCAGCAGCTTAGATCTTCTCAGGGGACGGTACAATGAGCAGTTCTTC. Its protein product is CASSLDLLRGRYNEQFF.

The genes are TRBV29-1 and TRBJ1-1, with 7 bases that match TRBD1. The germline V gene has CDR1 SQVTM and CDR2 ANQGSEA. V trimming: 4 bases; J trimming: 1 base; junction bases outside the gene matches: 3. The CDR3 has 13 residues. The CDR3 coding sequence is TGCAGCGTTGCGACAGGGTGGAACACTGAAGCTTTCTTT. Protein sequence: CSVATGWNTEAFF.

The chain employs TRBV6-5 and TRBJ1-5; D unclear. The V gene lost 0 bases and the J gene lost 9 bases, with 9 bases spanning the gap. CDR3 length: 13 amino acids. Germline CDR1 reads MNHEY; CDR2 reads SVGAGI. CDR3 coding DNA: TGTGCCAGCAGTTACTCTTTGGCAGGGCCCCAGCATTTT. Protein: CASSYSLAGPQHF.

In this sample, this clone turned up once. The gene calls are TRBV19 and TRBJ2-2; D gene ambiguous. V was shortened by 5 bases and J by 4 bases, with 8 bases between the two germline ends. Germline V gives CDR1 LNHDA, CDR2 SQIVND (reference sequence). This CDR3 has 13 residues. CDR3 nucleotides: TGTGCCAGTAGTGCGGTCGCCACCGGGGAGCTGTTTTTT. Protein sequence: CASSAVATGELFF.

The chain carries TRBV27 and TRBJ1-6; tentatively, D is TRBD1 (5 bases). This CDR3 comprises 14 residues. Germline V gene sequence: CDR1 MNHEY, CDR2 SMNVEV (reference sequence). The V end was cut by 6 bases, the J end by 5 bases, with 11 bases between. The CDR3 coding sequence is TGTGCCAGCAGGCGGGGGGTCGATAATTCACCCCTCCACTTT. It specifies CASRRGVDNSPLHF.

The genes are TRBV18 and TRBJ2-4; D remains unclear. The CDR3 has 15 residues. Germline CDR1 and CDR2: KGHSH and LQKENI. V was cut by 0 bases and J by 2 bases, with 8 bases left in between. The CDR3 spells CASSPPGLPKNIQYF. In DNA, the CDR3 is TGTGCCAGCTCACCACCGGGCCTACCCAAAAACATTCAGTACTTC.

This clone was detected once. The V gene is TRBV18, the J gene TRBJ1-1; 7 bases line up with TRBD1. This CDR3 is built from 15 residues. Germline V gene sequence: CDR1 KGHSH, CDR2 LQKENI. Trimming at V came to 0 bases and at J to 1 base, leaving 2 bases not matched to a gene. In DNA, the CDR3 is TGTGCCAGCTCACCACCGGGACAGCAGAACACTGAAGCTTTCTTT. It is translated as CASSPPGQQNTEAFF.

This clone occurred a few times. The V and J genes are TRBV6-1 and TRBJ2-3; tentative D call: TRBD1 (6 bases). The ends were cut back, 6 bases at V and 6 bases at J, with 10 bases in the middle. The CDR3 length is 12 residues. The germline V gene has CDR1 MNHNS and CDR2 SASEGT. As DNA, the CDR3 is TGTGCCAGCAGACACAGGGCGGATACGCAGTATTTT. The encoded protein is CASRHRADTQYF.

The J gene is TRBJ1-2, the V gene TRBV27; TRBD1 matches at 12 bases. This CDR3 spans 14 amino acids. CDR1 and CDR2 (germline): MNHEY, SMNVEV (reference sequence). V lost 6 bases, J lost 8 bases, and 7 bases stayed unmatched. Written as DNA, the CDR3 is TGTGCCAGCAGGGGGACAGGGGGCTTCGGGGGCTACACCTTC. As protein: CASRGTGGFGGYTF.

This clone came up a few times. This sequence joins TRBV19 and TRBJ1-4, with D perhaps TRBD1 (5 bases). Germline V gene sequence: CDR1 LNHDA, CDR2 SQIVND (reference sequence). V lost 2 bases and J 7 bases, leaving 11 bases between the germline ends. The CDR3 runs to 14 residues. CDR3 nucleotide sequence: TGTGCCAGTAGTATACCGGGACTAGTTGAAAAACTGTTTTTT. Translation: CASSIPGLVEKLFF.

The chain uses TRBV6-1 and TRBJ2-5; possibly TRBD2 for D (5 bases). V was pared by 5 bases and J by 7 bases, with 11 bases between. Germline values: CDR1 MNHNS, CDR2 SASEGT. This CDR3 has 12 residues. CDR3 sequence reads: CASSLDWGTQYF. The DNA of the CDR3 is TGTGCCAGCAGTCTGGACTGGGGGACCCAGTACTTC.

This clone was found once. The chain is built from TRBV21-1 and TRBJ1-1; the table names TRBD1, a call not compared with the DNA. TRBV21-1 is termed a pseudogene. CDR3 length: 15 amino acids. This CDR3 reads CASSKVGARNTEAFF. CDR3 coding DNA: TGTGCCAGCAGCAAAGTGGGGGCAAGGAACACTGAAGCTTTCTTT.

The chain combines TRBV6-1 with TRBJ1-5, with D perhaps matching TRBD1 (6 bases). This CDR3 has 15 amino acids. Trimming stripped 6 bases from V and 0 bases from J, with 12 bases between. Germline loops: CDR1 MNHNS, CDR2 SASEGT. CDR3 amino acids: CASSPMTGSNQPQHF. The CDR3 region has the DNA TGTGCCAGCAGCCCGATGACAGGTAGCAATCAGCCCCAGCATTTT.

This sequence joins TRBV10-3 and TRBJ1-2, with 7 bases that match TRBD1. J gave up 5 bases and V 4 bases, and 22 bases lay outside the gene matches. This CDR3 has 19 amino acids. Germline CDR1 ENHRY, CDR2 SYGVKD. CDR3 protein: CAISGIKGQATNFMYGYTF. The CDR3 bases are TGTGCCATCAGTGGAATCAAAGGACAGGCAACTAATTTTATGTATGGCTACACCTTC.

This clone was seen a single time. CDR3 protein: CASSLRESTEAFF. In nucleotides, the CDR3 is TGTGCCAGCAGTTTGAGGGAGAGCACTGAAGCTTTCTTT. V and J are TRBV27 and TRBJ1-1; D unclear. The V gene lost 3 bases and the J gene lost 4 bases, with 9 bases spanning the gap. The V gene's germline CDR1 is MNHEY and CDR2 SMNVEV (reference sequence). The CDR3 extends over 13 amino acids.

The gene calls are TRBV29-1 and TRBJ1-5; D gene ambiguous. This CDR3 is built from 14 residues. Trimming cost V 4 bases and J 3 bases, with 13 bases left between them. CDR1 and CDR2 from the germline V gene are SQVTM and ANQGSEA. CDR3 coding DNA: TGCAGCGTTGGATCAAGTCAGGCCAATCAGCCCCAGCATTTT. Its translation: CSVGSSQANQPQHF.

This chain links TRBV15 with TRBJ2-3, with a weak D call TRBD2 (6 bases). The CDR3 spans 16 residues. V lost 1 base, J lost 2 bases, and 13 bases lay in between. Looked up from germline, CDR1 is LNHNV and CDR2 is YYDKDF (reference sequence). The CDR3 DNA reads TGTGCCACCAGCAGAGTGGCGGGACTCACCACAGATACGCAGTATTTT. This codes for CATSRVAGLTTDTQYF.

V gene TRBV28 combines with J gene TRBJ1-1; 7 bases match TRBD1. Germline V CDR1 and CDR2: MDHEN, SYDVKM. After removal of 2 bases from V and 5 bases from J, the junction contained 11 bases not matched to a gene. The CDR3 is made up of 16 amino acids. CDR3 coding DNA: TGTGCCAGCAGTTTAGAATCCGCGACAGGGACGACTGAAGCTTTCTTT. Translation gives CASSLESATGTTEAFF.